This T cell receptor beta chain stems from a study of a mutant IDH1 vaccine in newly diagnosed glioma. Study background: At week 35 came visit V12, and visit V13 followed at week 47.

The time point here: week 47, end of study. The vaccine gave 300 ug of a 20-mer mutant IDH1 peptide subcutaneously per dose. General study results and limits: Pseudoprogression seemed unlinked to shifts in top peripheral T cell clonotypes.

Produced via immunoSEQ multiplex PCR; TCRdb's table is partial and in-frame only. The sample includes approximately 32,000 clones, roughly nine tenths seen only once; the top ten take 2.2%. About this clone: What it recognizes is unknown.

Germline values: CDR1 LNHDA, CDR2 SQIVND (reference sequence). Losses at the gene ends were 6 bases for V and 5 bases for J; bases not matched to a gene: 10. The CDR3 sequence is 15 residues long. The receptor was derived from a man in his forties with glioma. This material consisted of PBMCs, taken from a glioma patient whose treatment included an IDH1 peptide vaccine. V and J are TRBV19 and TRBJ2-5; 9 nucleotides align to TRBD1. The CDR3: CASRYQGQGAETQYF. The CDR3 nucleotides are TGTGCCAGTAGATACCAGGGACAGGGAGCCGAGACCCAGTACTTC.